The 4 T cell receptor beta chains reported below all come from one sample, sequenced in a study of technical replicates of blood from several donors. TCRdb keeps only in-frame clones here, not all; method: immunoSEQ multiplex PCR. Among 65,000 to 95,000 clones listed, 93% were seen once. The sequencing input was T cells isolated from PBMCs. The receptors here all came from a human donor in good health.

This chain connects TRBV6-5 to TRBJ2-3; D is perhaps TRBD2 (5 bases). Germline CDR1 MNHEY, CDR2 SVGAGI. V was clipped by 5 bases and J by 0 bases, with 12 bases between them. The CDR3 has 15 amino acids. The CDR3 nucleotides are TGTGCCAGCAGTAAGAGGGTAAAGAGCACAGATACGCAGTATTTT. Its protein is CASSKRVKSTDTQYF.

V is TRBV30 and J is TRBJ1-3; TRBD1 agrees at 7 bases. The CDR3 covers 16 residues. Unmatched junction bases numbered 5, after V lost 0 bases and J lost 0 bases. CDR1 is GTSNPN, CDR2 SVGIG, per germline (reference sequence). The CDR3 here is CAWSVPDRSSGNTIYF. Here the CDR3 DNA reads TGTGCCTGGAGTGTACCGGACAGGAGCTCTGGAAACACCATATATTTT.

V is TRBV4-1 and J is TRBJ2-7; D unclear. The germline V gene has CDR1 MGHRA and CDR2 YSYEKL. Trimming left V 3 bases short and J 4 bases short, with 13 bases between. CDR3 length: 14 amino acids. The CDR3 bases are TGCGCCAGCAGCCACTTAGCAGACGAGTACGAGCAGTACTTC. Translation: CASSHLADEYEQYF.

The rearrangement links TRBV28 to TRBJ1-1, with 8 positions matching TRBD1. V was clipped by 6 bases and J by 0 bases; unmatched bases: 9. The V gene's germline CDR1 is MDHEN and CDR2 SYDVKM. The CDR3 runs 16 residues. The CDR3 region has the DNA TGTGCCAGCAGCGATCGGACAGGGTTCATGAACACTGAAGCTTTCTTT. The encoded protein is CASSDRTGFMNTEAFF.